This T cell receptor (beta chain) was captured by sequencing in a study of T cell changes during pregnancy in multiple sclerosis. Produced via immunoSEQ multiplex PCR; TCRdb's table is partial and in-frame only. The sample holds fewer than 25,000 clones, more than 75% seen once. This CDR3 region has 11 residues. The germline V gene has CDR1 SGDLS and CDR2 YYNGEE. The V end lost 7 bases, the J end lost 4 bases, and 3 bases lay between the germline ends. Sequenced material: CD4+ T cells from peripheral blood mononuclear cells, taken in the second trimester of pregnancy. The rearrangement links TRBV9 to TRBJ2-6; D gene unclear. This TCR was recovered from a female donor in good health, enrolled as a control in a pregnancy study. CDR3 amino acids: CASQGANVLTF. In DNA form, the CDR3 reads TGTGCCAGCCAGGGGGCCAACGTCCTGACTTTC.